Reported below is one TCR beta chain. Data came from immunoSEQ multiplex PCR; TCRdb stores just in-frame clones and leaves some out. The repertoire holds 30,000 or so clones, with around 82% as singletons. These data come from a study of blood T cell repertoires in COVID-19. This clonotype originated in a man aged 50-59 years with acute or convalescent COVID-19. The material sequenced was peripheral blood.

The CDR3 DNA reads TGCGCCAGCAGCTACGGACAGGGGCGGGAAAAACTGTTTTTT. Protein product: CASSYGQGREKLFF. The rearrangement links TRBV5-1 to TRBJ1-4; 9 bases align to TRBD1. Germline V gene sequence: CDR1 SGHRS, CDR2 YFSETQ. The CDR3 sequence is 14 residues long. The J segment lost 8 bases and the V segment lost 3 bases, leaving 5 bases of the junction unmatched.